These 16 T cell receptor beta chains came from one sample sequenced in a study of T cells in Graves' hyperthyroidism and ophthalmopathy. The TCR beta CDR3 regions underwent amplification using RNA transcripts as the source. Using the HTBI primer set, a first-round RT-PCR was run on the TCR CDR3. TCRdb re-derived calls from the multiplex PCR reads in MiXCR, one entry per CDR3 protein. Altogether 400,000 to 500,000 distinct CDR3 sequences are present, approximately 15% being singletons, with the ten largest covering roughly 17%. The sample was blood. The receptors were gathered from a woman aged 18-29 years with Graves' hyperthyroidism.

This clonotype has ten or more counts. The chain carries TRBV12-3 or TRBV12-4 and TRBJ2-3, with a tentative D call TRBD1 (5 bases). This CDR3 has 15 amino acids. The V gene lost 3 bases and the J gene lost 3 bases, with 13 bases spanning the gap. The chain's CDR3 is CASSFLQGKTDTQYF. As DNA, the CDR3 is TGTGCCAGCAGTTTTCTTCAGGGAAAAACAGATACGCAGTATTTT.

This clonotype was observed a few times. The chain's CDR3 is CASSVLAARDTQYF. The CDR3 DNA follows: TGTGCCAGCAGTGTCCTGGCGGCAAGAGATACGCAGTATTTT. The chain carries TRBV6-1 and TRBJ2-3; D is unclear. This CDR3 contains 14 residues. Germline values: CDR1 MNHNS, CDR2 SASEGT. V lost 4 bases and J lost 5, with 13 bases in between.

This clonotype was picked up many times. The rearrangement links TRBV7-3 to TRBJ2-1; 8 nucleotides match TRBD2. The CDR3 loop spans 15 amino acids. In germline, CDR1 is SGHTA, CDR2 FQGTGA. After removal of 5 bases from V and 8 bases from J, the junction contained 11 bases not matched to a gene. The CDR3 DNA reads TGTGCCAGCAGCCGATCCCCCGGGAGGGAGGATGAGCAGTTCTTC. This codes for CASSRSPGREDEQFF.

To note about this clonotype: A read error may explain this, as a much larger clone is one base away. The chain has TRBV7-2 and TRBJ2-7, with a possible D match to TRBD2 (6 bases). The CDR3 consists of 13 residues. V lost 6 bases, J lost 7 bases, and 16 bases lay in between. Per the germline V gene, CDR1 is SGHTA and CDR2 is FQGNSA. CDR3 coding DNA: TGTGCCAGCAGGGATTCTAGCGACAATGAGCAGTACTTC. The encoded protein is CASRDSSDNEQYF.

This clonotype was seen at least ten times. The CDR3 spells CASRLDTGYQETQYF. The CDR3 bases are TGTGCCAGCAGGCTCGATACAGGTTACCAAGAGACCCAGTACTTC. V and J are TRBV3-1 and TRBJ2-5, with D maybe TRBD1 (5 bases). The germline V gene encodes CDR1 LGHDT and CDR2 YNNKEL (reference sequence). This CDR3 has 15 residues. Trimming took 6 bases from V and 0 from J, leaving 14 bases between them.

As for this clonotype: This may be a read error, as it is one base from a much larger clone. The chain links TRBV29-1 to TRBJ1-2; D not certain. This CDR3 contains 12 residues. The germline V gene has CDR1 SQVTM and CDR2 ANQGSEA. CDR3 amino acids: CGVSAENYGYTF. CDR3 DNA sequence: TGCGGCGTTTCAGCTGAGAACTATGGCTACACCTTC.

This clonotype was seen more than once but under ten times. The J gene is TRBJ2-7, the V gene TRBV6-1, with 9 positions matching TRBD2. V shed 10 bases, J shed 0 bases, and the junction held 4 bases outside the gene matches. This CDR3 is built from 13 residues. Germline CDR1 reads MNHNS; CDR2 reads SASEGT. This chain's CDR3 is CAIATSGSYEQYV. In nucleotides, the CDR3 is TGTGCCATAGCGACTAGCGGCTCCTACGAGCAGTACGTC.

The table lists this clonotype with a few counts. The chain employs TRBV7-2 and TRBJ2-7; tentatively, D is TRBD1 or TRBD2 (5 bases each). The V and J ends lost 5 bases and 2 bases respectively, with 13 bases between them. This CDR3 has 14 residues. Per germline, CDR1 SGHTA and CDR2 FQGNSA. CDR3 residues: CASSLGTVPYEQYF. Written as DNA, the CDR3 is TGTGCCAGCAGCCTCGGGACGGTACCCTACGAGCAGTACTTC.

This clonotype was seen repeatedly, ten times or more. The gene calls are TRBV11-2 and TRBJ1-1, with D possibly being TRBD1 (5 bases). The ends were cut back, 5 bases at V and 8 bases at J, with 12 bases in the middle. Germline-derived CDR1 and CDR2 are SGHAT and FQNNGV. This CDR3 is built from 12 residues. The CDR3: CASSRGTGEAFF. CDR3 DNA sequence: TGTGCCAGCAGCCGAGGGACGGGCGAAGCTTTCTTT.

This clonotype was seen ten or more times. CDR3 in amino acids: CASSLPATTDTQYF. The CDR3 DNA reads TGTGCCAGCAGTTTGCCCGCAACCACAGATACGCAGTATTTT. The J gene is TRBJ2-3, the V gene TRBV28; no definite D call. The germline gives CDR1 MDHEN, CDR2 SYDVKM. The V end was cut by 3 bases, the J end by 2 bases, with 9 bases between. The CDR3 has 14 residues.

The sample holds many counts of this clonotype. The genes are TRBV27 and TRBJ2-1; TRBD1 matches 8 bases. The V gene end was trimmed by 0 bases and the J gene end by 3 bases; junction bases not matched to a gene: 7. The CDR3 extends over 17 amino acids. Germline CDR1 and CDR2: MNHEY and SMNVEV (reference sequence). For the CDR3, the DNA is TGTGCCAGCAGTTTATCCGCGGACAGGGTTAACTACAATGAGCAGTTCTTC. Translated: CASSLSADRVNYNEQFF.

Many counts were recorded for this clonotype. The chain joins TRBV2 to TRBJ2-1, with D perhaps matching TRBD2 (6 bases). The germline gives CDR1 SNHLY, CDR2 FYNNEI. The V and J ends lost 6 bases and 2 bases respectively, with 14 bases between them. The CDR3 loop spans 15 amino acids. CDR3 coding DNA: TGTGCCAGCAGCACCGGGAGTTCGACCTACAATGAGCAGTTCTTC. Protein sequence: CASSTGSSTYNEQFF.

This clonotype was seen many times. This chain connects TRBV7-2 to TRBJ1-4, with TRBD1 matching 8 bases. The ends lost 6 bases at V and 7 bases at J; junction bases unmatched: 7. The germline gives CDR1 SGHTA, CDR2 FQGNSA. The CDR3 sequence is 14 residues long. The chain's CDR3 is CASSFTGGSEKLFF. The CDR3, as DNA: TGTGCCAGCAGTTTTACAGGGGGAAGTGAAAAACTGTTTTTT. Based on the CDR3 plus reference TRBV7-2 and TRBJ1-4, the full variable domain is GAGVSQSPSNKVTEKGKDVELRCDPISGHTALYWYRQSLGQGLEFLIYFQGNSAPDKSGLPSDRFSAERTGGSVSTLTIQRTQQEDSAVYLCASSFTGGSEKLFFGSGTQLSVL.

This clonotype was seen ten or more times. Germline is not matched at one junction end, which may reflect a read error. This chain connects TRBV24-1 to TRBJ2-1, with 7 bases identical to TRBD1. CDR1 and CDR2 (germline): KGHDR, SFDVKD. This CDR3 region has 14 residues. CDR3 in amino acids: CTTSRGQDPGEQFF. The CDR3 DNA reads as TGTACCACCAGTAGAGGACAGGACCCAGGCGAGCAGTTCTTC.

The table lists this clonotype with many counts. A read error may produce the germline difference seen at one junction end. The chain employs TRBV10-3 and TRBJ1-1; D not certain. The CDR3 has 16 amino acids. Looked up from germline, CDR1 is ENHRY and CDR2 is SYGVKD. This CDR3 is CAISKSHAEKNTEAFF. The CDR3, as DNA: TGTGCCATCAGTAAGTCGCACGCGGAGAAGAACACTGAAGCTTTCTTT.

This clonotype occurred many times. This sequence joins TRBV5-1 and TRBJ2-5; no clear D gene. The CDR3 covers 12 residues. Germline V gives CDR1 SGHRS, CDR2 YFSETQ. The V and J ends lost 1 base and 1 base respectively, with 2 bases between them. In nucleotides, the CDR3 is TGCGCCAGCAGCTTGATCCAAGAGACCCAGTACTTC. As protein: CASSLIQETQYF.